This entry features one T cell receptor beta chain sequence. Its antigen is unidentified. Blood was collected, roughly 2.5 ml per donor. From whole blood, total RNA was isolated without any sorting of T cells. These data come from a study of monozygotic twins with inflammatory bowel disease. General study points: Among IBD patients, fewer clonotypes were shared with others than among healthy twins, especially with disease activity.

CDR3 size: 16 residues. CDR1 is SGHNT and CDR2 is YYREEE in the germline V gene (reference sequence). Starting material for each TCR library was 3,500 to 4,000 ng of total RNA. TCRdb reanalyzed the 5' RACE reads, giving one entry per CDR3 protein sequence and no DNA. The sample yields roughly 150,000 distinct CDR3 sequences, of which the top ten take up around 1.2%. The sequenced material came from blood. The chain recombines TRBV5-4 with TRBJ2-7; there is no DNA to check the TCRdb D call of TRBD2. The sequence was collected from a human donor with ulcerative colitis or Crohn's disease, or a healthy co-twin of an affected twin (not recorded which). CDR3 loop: CASSLAEGRGHYEQYF.